This T cell receptor beta chain originates from a study of response to subunit inactivated influenza vaccine. Study findings and constraints: Each seasonal influenza vaccination recruits few new T cells, the authors suggested.

Each CDR3 protein is one row after TCRdb ran MiXCR on the RT-PCR reads. The sample shows 500,000 to 550,000 distinct CDR3 sequences, roughly 7.6% of them seen only once. As for this clonotype: Its antigen is unidentified.

Per germline, CDR1 DFQATT and CDR2 SNEGSKA (reference sequence). CDR3 length: 14 residues. V was clipped by 3 bases and J by 0 bases, with 12 bases between them. This rearrangement joins TRBV20-1 to TRBJ2-7; TRBD2 might be the D (5 bases). The TCR originated in a man in his fifties or sixties who received an inactivated influenza vaccine. The source material was PBMCs from blood, sampled around 25 months after vaccination. DNA of the CDR3: TGCAGTGCTAGTTCTCCGGGAATCTCCTACGAGCAGTACTTC. This gives the protein CSASSPGISYEQYF.